The 5 T cell receptor beta chains below all came from one sample that was sequenced in a study of tumor-infiltrating lymphocytes in primary liver carcinoma (dated by TCRdb to 2015 to 2018). The sample was run on an Illumina HiSeq 2500. Starting from 500 to 650 ng total RNA, TCRbeta-specific cDNA was produced by reverse transcription with a constant-region primer and ProtoScript II reverse transcriptase. The TCRbeta libraries were prepared through three rounds of nested multiplex PCR following a slightly modified ARM-PCR procedure. Multiplex TRBV1-TRBV30 forward primers and a Cbeta reverse primer were used in the first two PCR rounds, each of which was run for approximately 10 cycles. TCRdb trimmed the raw reads at Q25, called clones with MiXCR and kept productive beta chains. Rows are combined by CDR3 protein, so each entry shows the most common genes and DNA. This sample has approximately 300,000 distinct CDR3 sequences in its table, and around three fifths of those were observed once. Of the sample, roughly 9% is held by the ten largest clones.

Blood RNA was extracted from unsorted whole blood with TRIzol reagent; germline DNA came from the DNeasy Blood & Tissue kit. Sequenced: peripheral blood. The source is a man in his forties with primary liver carcinoma and hepatitis B virus infection.

A note on this clonotype: A clone one base away is much larger, so this may be a read error. The V and J genes are TRBV29-1 and TRBJ1-1; D is undetermined. V lost 7 bases, J lost 7 bases, and 10 bases lay in between. The CDR3 totals 10 residues. Germline assignment: CDR1 SQVTM and CDR2 ANQGSEA. CDR3 loop: CSDVVSEAFF. CDR3 DNA sequence: TGCAGCGATGTAGTCAGTGAAGCTTTCTTT.

With respect to this clonotype: A read error is possible here, since a much larger clone lies one base away. The V and J genes are TRBV4-2 and TRBJ2-1; 9 positions match TRBD2. Losses at the gene ends were 0 bases for V and 7 bases for J; bases not matched to a gene: 7. The CDR3 has 16 amino acids. The V gene's germline CDR1 is LGHNA and CDR2 YNFKEQ. CDR3 loop: CASSQDIAGVGNEQFF. The DNA for the CDR3 is TGTGCCAGCAGCCAAGATATAGCGGGAGTGGGAAATGAGCAGTTCTTC.

The V gene is TRBV10-2, the J gene TRBJ2-2, with no clear D. V gave up 4 bases and J gave up 7 bases, with 4 bases separating them. CDR3 length: 11 residues. Germline values: CDR1 WSHSY, CDR2 SAAADI. CDR3 sequence reads: CASSALGELFF. CDR3 sequence (DNA): TGCGCCAGCAGTGCTCTCGGGGAGCTGTTTTTT.

Only a few counts were recorded for this clonotype. DNA for the CDR3: TGTGCCAGCAGCCGACGATTTAATCAGCCCCAGCATTTT. Translated: CASSRRFNQPQHF. This rearrangement joins TRBV6-2 or TRBV6-3 to TRBJ1-5; D is unresolved. The CDR3 has 13 residues. V lost 6 bases and J lost 4, with 10 bases in between. CDR1 and CDR2 from the germline V gene are MNHEY and SVGEGT.

This clonotype has only a few counts. The chain employs TRBV7-9 and TRBJ2-5; TRBD1 matches at 7 bases. CDR3 length: 15 amino acids. In germline, CDR1 is SEHNR, CDR2 FQNEAQ (reference sequence). V shed 5 bases, J shed 7 bases, and the junction held 13 bases outside the gene matches. The CDR3 DNA reads TGTGCCAGCAGCAGGAGTCCGGGACAGTACGTGACCCAGTACTTC. Translation gives CASSRSPGQYVTQYF.